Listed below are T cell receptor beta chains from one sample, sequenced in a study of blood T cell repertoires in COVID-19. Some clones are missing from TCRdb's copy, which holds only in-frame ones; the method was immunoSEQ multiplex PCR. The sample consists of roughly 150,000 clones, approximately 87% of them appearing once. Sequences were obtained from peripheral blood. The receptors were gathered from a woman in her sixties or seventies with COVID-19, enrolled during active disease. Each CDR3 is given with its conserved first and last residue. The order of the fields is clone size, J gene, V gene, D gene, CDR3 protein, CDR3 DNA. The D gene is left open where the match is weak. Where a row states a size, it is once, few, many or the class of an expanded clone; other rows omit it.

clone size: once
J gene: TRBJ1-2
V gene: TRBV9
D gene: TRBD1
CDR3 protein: CASSPGTGGLYGYTF
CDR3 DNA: TGTGCCAGCAGCCCCGGGACAGGGGGCCTCTATGGCTACACCTTC

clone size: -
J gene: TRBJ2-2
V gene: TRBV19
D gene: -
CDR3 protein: CASKAAGVFTGELFF
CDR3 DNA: TGTGCCAGTAAAGCAGCGGGCGTCTTCACCGGGGAGCTGTTTTTT

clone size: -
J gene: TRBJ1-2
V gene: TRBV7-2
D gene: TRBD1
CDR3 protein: CASSFYRDREKGGYTF
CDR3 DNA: TGTGCCAGCAGCTTTTACCGGGACAGGGAAAAAGGTGGCTACACCTTC

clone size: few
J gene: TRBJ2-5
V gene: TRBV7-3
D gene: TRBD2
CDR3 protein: CASSLWASGQETQYF
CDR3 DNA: TGTGCCAGCAGCTTGTGGGCTAGCGGACAAGAGACCCAGTACTTC

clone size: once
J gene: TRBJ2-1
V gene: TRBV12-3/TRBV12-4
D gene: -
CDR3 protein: CASSLGLEQFF
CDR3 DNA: TGTGCCAGCAGTTTAGGGCTGGAGCAGTTCTTC

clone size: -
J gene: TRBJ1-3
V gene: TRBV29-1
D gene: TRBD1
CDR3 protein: CSPRTGGVGNTIYF
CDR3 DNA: TGCAGCCCAAGGACAGGGGGCGTTGGAAACACCATATATTTT

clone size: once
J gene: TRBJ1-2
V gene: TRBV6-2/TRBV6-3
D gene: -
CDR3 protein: CASSQTGGYTF
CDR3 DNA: TGTGCCAGCAGTCAGACTGGTGGCTACACCTTC

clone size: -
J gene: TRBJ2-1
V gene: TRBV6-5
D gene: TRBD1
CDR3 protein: CASTRDRRTYNEQFF
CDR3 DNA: TGTGCCAGCACCCGGGACAGGAGAACCTACAATGAGCAGTTCTTC

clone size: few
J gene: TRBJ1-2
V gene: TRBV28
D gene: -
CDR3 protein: CASRLGGSRYGYTF
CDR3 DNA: TGTGCCAGCAGACTGGGGGGGAGCCGGTATGGCTACACCTTC

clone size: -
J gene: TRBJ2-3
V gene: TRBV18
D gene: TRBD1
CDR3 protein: CASSRGQGHTDTQYF
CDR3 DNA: TGTGCCAGCTCGCGAGGACAGGGACACACAGATACGCAGTATTTT

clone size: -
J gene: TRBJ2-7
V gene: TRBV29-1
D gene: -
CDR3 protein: CSVDTGNEQYF
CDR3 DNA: TGCAGCGTGGATACAGGGAACGAGCAGTACTTC

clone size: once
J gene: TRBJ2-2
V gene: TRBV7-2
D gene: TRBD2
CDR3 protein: CASSQTSRGELFF
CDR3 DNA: TGTGCCAGCAGCCAGACTAGCAGGGGGGAGCTGTTTTTT

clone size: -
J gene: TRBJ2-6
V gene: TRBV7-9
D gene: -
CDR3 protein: CASTPLAATSGANVLTF
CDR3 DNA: TGTGCCAGCACCCCCCTCGCGGCTACCTCTGGGGCCAACGTCCTGACTTTC

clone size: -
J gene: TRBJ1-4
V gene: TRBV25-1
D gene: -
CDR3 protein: CASSEFGGAGKLFF
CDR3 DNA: TGTGCCAGCAGTGAATTTGGCGGGGCGGGAAAACTGTTTTTT

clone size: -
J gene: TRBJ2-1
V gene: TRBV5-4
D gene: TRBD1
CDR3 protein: CASSLDTGGKEQFF
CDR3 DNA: TGTGCCAGCAGCTTGGACACAGGGGGCAAGGAGCAGTTCTTC

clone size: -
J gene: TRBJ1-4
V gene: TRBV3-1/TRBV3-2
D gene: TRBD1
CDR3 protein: CASSPNLQGAREKLFF
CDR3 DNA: TGTGCCAGCAGCCCTAACCTACAGGGGGCTAGAGAAAAACTGTTTTTT

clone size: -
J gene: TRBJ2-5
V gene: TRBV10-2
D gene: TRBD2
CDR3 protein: CASRGGGGYQETQYF
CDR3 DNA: TGCGCCAGCAGGGGAGGCGGGGGTTACCAAGAGACCCAGTACTTC

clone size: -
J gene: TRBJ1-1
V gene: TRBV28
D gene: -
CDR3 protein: CASTLGGALWVEAFF
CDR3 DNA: TGTGCCAGCACCCTTGGGGGGGCCTTATGGGTTGAAGCTTTCTTT

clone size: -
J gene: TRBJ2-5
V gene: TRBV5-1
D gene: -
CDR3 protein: CASSSRQGILGGETQYF
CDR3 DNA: TGCGCCAGCAGCAGCCGACAGGGGATACTGGGGGGGGAGACCCAGTACTTC

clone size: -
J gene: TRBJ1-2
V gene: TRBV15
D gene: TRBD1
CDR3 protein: CATSRDSLGQGAGYGYTF
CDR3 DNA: TGTGCCACCAGCAGAGATAGTTTGGGACAGGGGGCTGGCTATGGCTACACCTTC

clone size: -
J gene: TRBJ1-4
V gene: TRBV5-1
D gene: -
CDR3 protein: CASSEDTFNEKLFF
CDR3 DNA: TGCGCCAGCAGCGAGGACACGTTTAATGAAAAACTGTTTTTT

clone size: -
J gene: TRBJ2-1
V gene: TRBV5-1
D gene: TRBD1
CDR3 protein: CASRRDRGLAEQFF
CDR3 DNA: TGCGCCAGCAGGAGGGACAGGGGGCTGGCTGAGCAGTTCTTC